Below are 2 T cell receptor beta chains sequenced from a single sample in a study of STAT5B mutations in CD4+ large granular lymphocyte leukemia. Some clones are missing from TCRdb's copy, which holds only in-frame ones; the method was immunoSEQ multiplex PCR. The table lists about 23,000 clones, around three quarters of them singletons. Source material: CD4+ T cells from blood buffy coats. Receptors originate from a human donor in good health.

This chain joins TRBV10-3 and TRBJ2-3; D tentatively fits TRBD1 or TRBD2 (6 bases each). Deletions cut 3 bases from V and 0 bases from J, with 13 bases between. The germline gives CDR1 ENHRY, CDR2 SYGVKD. This CDR3 comprises 16 residues. The CDR3 is CAISDSGGSSTDTQYF. CDR3 nucleotide sequence: TGTGCCATCAGTGACTCCGGGGGCTCTAGCACAGATACGCAGTATTTT.

This chain uses TRBV27 with TRBJ1-4; TRBD1 agrees at 10 bases. J lost 5 bases, V lost 6 bases, and 9 bases had no gene match. CDR1 and CDR2 from the germline V gene are MNHEY and SMNVEV (reference sequence). This CDR3 has 16 residues. The chain's CDR3 is CASSRQGAVENEKLFF. CDR3 in DNA: TGTGCCAGCAGCAGACAGGGGGCAGTTGAGAATGAAAAACTGTTTTTT.